A single T cell receptor (beta chain) is shown here with its context. The ends were cut back, 4 bases at V and 0 bases at J, with 8 bases in the middle. The CDR3 is 14 amino acids. The V gene's germline CDR1 is SGHRS and CDR2 YFSETQ. Per the study methods: Cell counts per sample came from amplifying reference gene primers. Libraries were prepared by immunoSEQ multiplex PCR; TCRdb keeps only in-frame clonotypes and omits some of them. The V and J calls and the clone size are those of that table, but D and trimming were determined from the DNA. Counted here are 65,000 to 90,000 clones, 75% to 90% occurring once; the ten biggest clones make up about 9.2%. These data come from a study of blood T cell repertoires in COVID-19. Study-level background: Samples came from the United States, Italy and Spain, spanning acute and convalescent COVID-19. T cells, B-cell-depleted T cells, or PBMCs provided the cDNA or gDNA that served as material.

Sequencing used peripheral blood. This rearrangement joins TRBV5-1 to TRBJ1-3; tentative D call: TRBD1 (6 bases). The clonotype originates from a man older than 75 with acute or convalescent COVID-19. CDR3 protein: CASSRDNSGNTIYF. The CDR3, as DNA: TGCGCCAGCAGCCGGGACAACTCTGGAAACACCATATATTTT.